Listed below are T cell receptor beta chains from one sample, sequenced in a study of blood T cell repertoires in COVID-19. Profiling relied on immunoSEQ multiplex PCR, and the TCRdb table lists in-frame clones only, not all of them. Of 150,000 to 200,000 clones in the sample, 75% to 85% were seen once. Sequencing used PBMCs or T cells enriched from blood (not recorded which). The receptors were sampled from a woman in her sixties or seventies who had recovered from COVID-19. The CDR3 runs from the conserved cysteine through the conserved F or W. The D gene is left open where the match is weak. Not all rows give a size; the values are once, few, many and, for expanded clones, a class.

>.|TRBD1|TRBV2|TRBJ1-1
TGTGCCAGCAGCCGACAGGGGGCGGACACTGAAGCTTTCTTT
CASSRQGADTEAFF
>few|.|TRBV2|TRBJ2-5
TGTGCCAGCAGTGAACAGCGGGACCAAGAGACCCAGTACTTC
CASSEQRDQETQYF
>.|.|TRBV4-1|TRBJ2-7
TGCGCCAGCAGCCCGACAGATTCCTACGAGCAGTACTTC
CASSPTDSYEQYF
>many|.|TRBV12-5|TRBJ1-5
TGTGCTAGTGGTTTGGTACTCGGGGGTAGCAATCAGCCCCAGCATTTT
CASGLVLGGSNQPQHF
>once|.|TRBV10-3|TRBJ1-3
TGTGCCATCAGCCTAGCCCCCCAGAACACCATATATTTT
CAISLAPQNTIYF
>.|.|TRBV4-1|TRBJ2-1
TGCGCCAGCAGCCAAGGGGCGGGGCCACCCTACAATGAGCAGTTCTTC
CASSQGAGPPYNEQFF
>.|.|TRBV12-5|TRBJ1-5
TGTGCTAGTGGTTTGGTACTCGGAACAGATGCTTGGCCCCAGCATTTT
CASGLVLGTDAWPQHF
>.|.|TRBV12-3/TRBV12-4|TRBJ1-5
TGTGCCAGCTTGCCCGGTTACAATCAGCCCCAGCATTTT
CASLPGYNQPQHF
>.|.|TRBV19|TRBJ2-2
TGTGCCAGTAGTATTAGGGGGAGTACCGGGGAGCTGTTTTTT
CASSIRGSTGELFF
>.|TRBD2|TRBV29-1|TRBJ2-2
TGCAGCGTGTCTGGTGAGCGGGGGAACACCGGGGAGCTGTTTTTT
CSVSGERGNTGELFF
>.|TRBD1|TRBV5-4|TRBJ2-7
TGTGCCAGCTCATCCGGGACAGGTCCATACGAGCAGTACTTC
CASSSGTGPYEQYF
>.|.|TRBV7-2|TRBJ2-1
TGTGCCAGCAGCTTAGATCCGGGTAACAATGAGCAGTTCTTC
CASSLDPGNNEQFF
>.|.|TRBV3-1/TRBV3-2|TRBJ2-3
TGTGCCAGCACCTACTATGGATCCTCGGATACGCAGTATTTT
CASTYYGSSDTQYF
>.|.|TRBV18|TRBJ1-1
TGTGCCAGCTCACCCACCCAGGGGTATACTGAAGCTTTCTTT
CASSPTQGYTEAFF
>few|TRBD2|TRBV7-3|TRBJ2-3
TGTGCCAGCAGCTTAAACCCCCCCGGGACTACCCTTGATACGCAGTATTTT
CASSLNPPGTTLDTQYF
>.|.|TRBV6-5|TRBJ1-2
TGTGCCAGCAGTTACTCGAGGGGAGGTGGCTACACCTTC
CASSYSRGGGYTF
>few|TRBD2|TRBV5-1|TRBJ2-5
TGCGCCAGCAGTCCAAGCGGGGGGGCCGAGACCCAGTACTTC
CASSPSGGAETQYF
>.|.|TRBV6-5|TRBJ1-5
TGTGCCAGCAGTCGACAGGCAATCCAGCCCCAGCATTTT
CASSRQAIQPQHF
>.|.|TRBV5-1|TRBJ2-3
TGCGCCAGCAGCTTGGGTCCTAGCCGGGGCACAGATACGCAGTATTTT
CASSLGPSRGTDTQYF
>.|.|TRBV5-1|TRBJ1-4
TGCGCCAGCCGTCCAGTTGGAACAGGGAATGAAAAACTGTTTTTT
CASRPVGTGNEKLFF
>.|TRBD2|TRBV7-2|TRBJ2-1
TGTGCCAGCAGCTTATTAGCGGGAGCCTACAATGAGCAGTTCTTC
CASSLLAGAYNEQFF
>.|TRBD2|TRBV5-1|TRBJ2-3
TGCGCCAGCAGCCCGGGACTAGCGGTAGATACGCAGTATTTT
CASSPGLAVDTQYF
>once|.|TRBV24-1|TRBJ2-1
TGTGCCACCAGTGACTCCCGGGGGTTCTCCTACAATGAGCAGTTCTTC
CATSDSRGFSYNEQFF
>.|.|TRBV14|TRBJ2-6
TGTGCCAGCAGCCCGTCTGGGGCCAACGTCCTGACTTTC
CASSPSGANVLTF
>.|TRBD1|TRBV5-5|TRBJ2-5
TGTGCCAGCAGCTTGCAGGGGGCGGAAGAGACCCAGTACTTC
CASSLQGAEETQYF
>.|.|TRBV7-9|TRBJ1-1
TGTGCCAGCAGCTCGGGAGGCCACCCACAGTCTGAAGCTTTCTTT
CASSSGGHPQSEAFF
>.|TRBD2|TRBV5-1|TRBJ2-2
TGCGCCAGCAGCTGGGGGACTAGCGAGGGCGGGGAGCTGTTTTTT
CASSWGTSEGGELFF
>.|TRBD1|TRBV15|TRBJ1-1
TGTGCCACCAGCGGAAAGACAGGGGAAGCTTTCTTT
CATSGKTGEAFF
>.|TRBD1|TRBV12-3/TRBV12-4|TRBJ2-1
TGTGCCAGCAGTCATCGGACAGGGGGTCAGTTCTTC
CASSHRTGGQFF
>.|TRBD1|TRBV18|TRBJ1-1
TGTGCCAGCTCACCCCTTCGACAGGGTCTTTCGAACACTGAAGCTTTCTTT
CASSPLRQGLSNTEAFF
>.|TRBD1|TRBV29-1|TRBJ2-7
TGCAGCGTGGGCGACAGGGGGCATCACGAGCAGTACTTC
CSVGDRGHHEQYF
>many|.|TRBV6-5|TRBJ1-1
TGTGCCAGCGGTAGACAGAACACTGAAGCTTTCTTT
CASGRQNTEAFF
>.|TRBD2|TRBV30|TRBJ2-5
TGTGCCTGGAATCCCCAGACTAGCGGGGGTGGGACCCAGTACTTC
CAWNPQTSGGGTQYF
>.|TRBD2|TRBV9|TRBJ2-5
TGTGCCAGCAGTACCGGGGGGAGCGTCAAAGAGACCCAGTACTTC
CASSTGGSVKETQYF
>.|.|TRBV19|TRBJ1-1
TGTGCCAGTAGGGTGGGAGCGTTCACGAACACTGAAGCTTTCTTT
CASRVGAFTNTEAFF
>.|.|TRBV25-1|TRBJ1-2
TGTGCCAGCAGTGGCGACAGTAACTATGGCTACACCTTC
CASSGDSNYGYTF
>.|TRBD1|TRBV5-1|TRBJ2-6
TGCGCCAGCAGCGGAAGACAGGGGGCGCAAGGGGCCAACGTCCTGACTTTC
CASSGRQGAQGANVLTF
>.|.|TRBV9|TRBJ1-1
TGTGCCAGCAGCGAACCGCGGGCTGAAGCTTTCTTT
CASSEPRAEAFF
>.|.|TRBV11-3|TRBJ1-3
TGTGCCAGCAGCGACAGAACCTCTGGAAACACCATATATTTT
CASSDRTSGNTIYF